Each of the 24 T cell receptor beta chains below was sequenced from the same sample in a study of blood T cell repertoires in COVID-19. Sequencing was performed with immunoSEQ multiplex PCR; in TCRdb, only in-frame clones are kept and a portion is missing. This table holds about 59,000 clones, over 75% found once. The sample was peripheral blood. The receptors stem from a man older than 75 with acute or convalescent COVID-19.

The rearrangement uses TRBV7-8 and TRBJ1-6, with TRBD1 as a possible D gene (5 bases). V was pared by 3 bases and J by 7 bases, with 10 bases between. Germline CDR1 and CDR2: SGHVS and FQNEAQ. This CDR3 is built from 14 residues. In DNA, the CDR3 is TGTGCCAGCAGCTTTGGGGGGGGGAATTCACCCCTCCACTTT. This encodes CASSFGGGNSPLHF.

V and J are TRBV4-1 and TRBJ2-5; 10 nucleotides match TRBD2. Trimming took 2 bases from V and 5 from J; bases not matched to a gene: 14. CDR3 length equals 18 residues. From germline, CDR1 is MGHRA and CDR2 YSYEKL. CDR3 region: CASSQSGSPSGGYETQYF. CDR3 sequence (DNA): TGCGCCAGCAGCCAATCCGGGTCCCCTAGCGGGGGTTACGAGACCCAGTACTTC.

This chain links TRBV10-3 with TRBJ2-5; weak D call: TRBD2 (7 bases). The CDR3 is made up of 13 amino acids. Trimming took off 8 bases at V and 5 bases at J, with 15 bases between the two ends. Germline V gives CDR1 ENHRY, CDR2 SYGVKD. In DNA, the CDR3 is TGTGCCATCGCGCCCCCGGGGGGCGAGACCCAGTACTTC. It specifies CAIAPPGGETQYF.

The chain combines TRBV7-6 with TRBJ2-3; 8 bases match TRBD2. The CDR3 loop spans 16 amino acids. V lost 5 bases to trimming and J lost 1 base; unmatched junction nucleotides: 8. Germline V gene lookup returns CDR1 SGHVS and CDR2 FNYEAQ. The CDR3 protein is CASSPTGRGGTDTQYF. The CDR3 nucleotides read TGTGCCAGCAGCCCCACGGGGCGGGGGGGCACAGATACGCAGTATTTT.

This chain connects TRBV19 to TRBJ2-1, with 8 bases that match TRBD1. The CDR3 consists of 16 residues. Germline V CDR1 and CDR2: LNHDA, SQIVND (reference sequence). V was clipped by 2 bases and J by 9 bases; unmatched bases: 12. CDR3 loop: CASSISPRGLAGEQFF. The CDR3 DNA sequence: TGTGCCAGTAGTATATCACCCAGGGGGCTCGCGGGTGAGCAGTTCTTC. The full variable domain, rest sourced from reference TRBV19 and TRBJ2-1, is DGGITQSPKYLFRKEGQNVTLSCEQNLNHDAMYWYRQDPGQGLRLIYYSQIVNDFQKGDIAEGYSVSREKKESFPLTVTSAQKNPTAFYLCASSISPRGLAGEQFFGPGTRLTVL.

The chain has TRBV6-5 and TRBJ2-7, with TRBD1 identical over 9 bases. Trimming at V came to 7 bases and at J to 4 bases, leaving 8 bases not matched to a gene. The CDR3 sequence is 14 residues long. CDR1 MNHEY and CDR2 SVGAGI come from the germline V gene. CDR3 sequence (DNA): TGTGCCAGCACCGAGCTGGGACAGGGATACGAGCAGTACTTC. Its translation is CASTELGQGYEQYF.

The V call is TRBV6-6, the J call TRBJ2-4, with 8 bases that match TRBD1. V shed 5 bases and J 3 bases; nucleotides not matched to a gene: 6. The germline V gene encodes CDR1 MNHNY and CDR2 SVGAGI (reference sequence). The CDR3 loop spans 15 amino acids. The CDR3 region has the DNA TGTGCCAGCAGTGGGGACAGGCTCGACAAAAACATTCAGTACTTC. Protein sequence: CASSGDRLDKNIQYF.

This clone was counted between two and nine times. The chain combines TRBV5-6 with TRBJ2-3, with 12 positions matching TRBD2. V shed 5 bases and J 5 bases; nucleotides not matched to a gene: 9. Germline V gene sequence: CDR1 SGHDT, CDR2 YYEEEE. The CDR3 spans 16 residues. The CDR3 DNA reads TGTGCCAGCAGTCGGAGGACTAGCGGGGAGTTAGATACGCAGTATTTT. Protein product: CASSRRTSGELDTQYF.

The chain couples TRBV18 to TRBJ2-7; 9 nucleotides line up with TRBD2. The V gene end was trimmed by 2 bases and the J gene end by 7 bases; junction bases not matched to a gene: 12. The CDR3 extends over 16 amino acids. Germline V gene sequence: CDR1 KGHSH, CDR2 LQKENI. CDR3 sequence: CASSPSQSGGPGEQYF. The CDR3 region has the DNA TGTGCCAGCTCACCATCCCAGAGCGGGGGGCCAGGAGAGCAGTACTTC.

The V gene is TRBV29-1, the J gene TRBJ2-3; D call uncertain. Germline CDR1 reads SQVTM; CDR2 reads ANQGSEA. The CDR3 has 14 residues. V lost 2 bases and J 1 base, leaving 10 bases between the germline ends. The DNA of the CDR3 is TGCAGCGTTGAACGTTCGCCAGGCACAGATACGCAGTATTTT. It yields the protein CSVERSPGTDTQYF.

The chain recombines TRBV4-1 with TRBJ1-4, with no clear D. CDR3 length: 15 amino acids. CDR1 MGHRA and CDR2 YSYEKL come from the germline V gene. V was trimmed by 5 bases and J by 6 bases, leaving 16 bases between them. Here the CDR3 DNA reads TGCGCCAGCAGCACCCCGCAGGCTTCGGATGAAAAACTGTTTTTT. Translating it yields CASSTPQASDEKLFF.

The chain has TRBV24-1 and TRBJ2-2, with a weak D call TRBD1 (5 bases). Trimming removed 2 bases from V and 2 bases from J, with 8 bases in between. This CDR3 spans 15 amino acids. In germline, CDR1 is KGHDR, CDR2 SFDVKD. The chain's CDR3 is CATSDSTGNTGELFF. As DNA, the CDR3 is TGTGCCACCAGTGATTCTACAGGAAACACCGGGGAGCTGTTTTTT.

This chain connects TRBV28 to TRBJ2-5; TRBD1 agrees at 8 bases. Germline values: CDR1 MDHEN, CDR2 SYDVKM. The length of the CDR3 is 15 residues. The trim removed 6 bases at V and 2 bases at J, leaving 8 bases unmatched. The CDR3 protein is CASSPRRQGQETQYF. The CDR3, as DNA: TGTGCCAGCAGCCCCCGGCGACAGGGGCAAGAGACCCAGTACTTC.

The genes are TRBV13 and TRBJ1-1; D gene uncertain. The V and J ends lost 6 bases and 6 bases respectively, with 17 bases between them. The CDR3 is 14 residues long. Germline V gene data show CDR1 as PRHDT and CDR2 as FYEKMQ (reference sequence). The CDR3 loop is CASRSPKRAPEAFF. CDR3 coding DNA: TGTGCCAGCAGATCCCCCAAGCGGGCCCCTGAAGCTTTCTTT.

The CDR3 protein is CASIKTSGYEQYF. CDR3 nucleotide sequence: TGTGCCAGCATCAAGACTAGCGGCTACGAGCAGTACTTC. The chain combines TRBV28 with TRBJ2-7; TRBD2 agrees at 9 bases. This CDR3 spans 13 amino acids. V gave up 7 bases and J gave up 3 bases; unmatched junction bases: 4. Germline V gene lookup returns CDR1 MDHEN and CDR2 SYDVKM. The full variable domain, in which reference TRBV28 and TRBJ2-7 provide the parts outside the CDR3, is DVKVTQSSRYLVKRTGEKVFLECVQDMDHENMFWYRQDPGLGLRLIYFSYDVKMKEKGDIPEGYSVSREKKERFSLILESASTNQTSMYLCASIKTSGYEQYFGPGTRLTVT.

This rearrangement joins TRBV29-1 to TRBJ2-7; D possibly corresponds to TRBD1 (5 bases). The CDR3 spans 13 residues. Trimming pared 6 bases from V and 2 bases from J, leaving 14 bases between. Germline values: CDR1 SQVTM, CDR2 ANQGSEA. CDR3 sequence: CSVRQQNTYEQYF. CDR3 sequence (DNA): TGCAGCGTGAGACAGCAAAATACCTACGAGCAGTACTTC.

As to this clone: Distinct nucleotide sequences in the sample also encode this CDR3. This rearrangement joins TRBV19 to TRBJ1-5; 8 bases map to TRBD1. The germline V gene encodes CDR1 LNHDA and CDR2 SQIVND (reference sequence). This CDR3 contains 16 residues. V gave up 4 bases and J gave up 3 bases; unmatched junction bases: 8. The CDR3 region has the DNA TGTGCCAGTAGTACCCCCGACAGGGGTAACAATCAGCCCCAGCATTTT. Residues: CASSTPDRGNNQPQHF.

This chain links TRBV5-4 with TRBJ2-3, with 10 bases fitting TRBD2. CDR1 SGHNT and CDR2 YYREEE come from the germline V gene (reference sequence). The CDR3 runs to 15 residues. Losses at the gene ends were 4 bases for V and 2 bases for J; bases not matched to a gene: 4. The CDR3 protein is CASSQTSGNTDTQYF. The CDR3 coding sequence is TGTGCCAGCAGCCAAACTAGCGGGAACACAGATACGCAGTATTTT.

This clone was picked up many times. The V call is TRBV19, the J call TRBJ1-2; tentatively, D is TRBD1 (6 bases). The CDR3 loop spans 15 amino acids. Germline V CDR1 and CDR2: LNHDA, SQIVND (reference sequence). V lost 6 bases and J 4 bases, leaving 18 bases between the germline ends. The CDR3 bases are TGTGCCAGTAGCAGTGAGGGGGGGCGCAGCTATGGCTACACCTTC. This codes for CASSSEGGRSYGYTF.

This chain connects TRBV7-2 to TRBJ2-7; D perhaps matches TRBD2 (6 bases). From germline, CDR1 is SGHTA and CDR2 FQGNSA. The CDR3 runs to 14 residues. V shed 1 base and J shed 2 bases, with 9 bases lying between them. The CDR3 reads CASSLGGATYEQYF. As DNA, the CDR3 is TGTGCCAGCAGCTTAGGCGGGGCCACCTACGAGCAGTACTTC.

The V call is TRBV5-4, the J call TRBJ1-4; TRBD1 agrees at 8 bases. Germline trimming cut 2 bases from V and 8 bases from J; bases unmatched to any gene: 5. This CDR3 comprises 14 residues. The germline CDR1 and CDR2 sequences are SGHNT and YYREEE (reference sequence). The CDR3 loop is CASSFGQGTEKLFF. CDR3 DNA: TGTGCCAGCAGCTTCGGACAGGGAACCGAAAAACTGTTTTTT.

On this clone itself: The junction differs from germline at one of its ends, possibly a read error. This CDR3 is CASSLDRADGETQYF. As DNA, the CDR3 is TGTGCTAGCAGCTTAGACAGGGCAGATGGGGAGACCCAGTACTTC. The chain couples TRBV7-7 to TRBJ2-5; 7 bases agree with TRBD1. CDR1 is SSHAT and CDR2 is FNYEAQ in the germline V gene (reference sequence). This CDR3 is 15 amino acids long.

V and J are TRBV7-3 and TRBJ2-7, with 10 positions matching TRBD1. Germline values: CDR1 SGHTA, CDR2 FQGTGA. V lost 1 base to trimming and J lost 4 bases; unmatched junction nucleotides: 4. The CDR3 sequence is 15 residues long. As DNA, the CDR3 is TGTGCCAGCAGCTTAAGTGGGGGACAGGGGTACGAGCAGTACTTC. Translating it yields CASSLSGGQGYEQYF.

The chain joins TRBV19 to TRBJ2-3; 7 nucleotides align to TRBD2. The CDR3 has 15 amino acids. The germline CDR1 and CDR2 sequences are LNHDA and SQIVND (reference sequence). V lost 4 bases, J lost 4 bases, and 8 bases stayed unmatched. The CDR3 region is CASSTAAGRPDTQYF. The DNA for the CDR3 is TGTGCCAGTAGTACCGCAGCGGGACGGCCAGATACGCAGTATTTT.